Presented here are 25 T cell receptor beta chains from one specimen sequenced in a study of OX40 agonist ivuxolimab in advanced cancers. This table comes from immunoSEQ multiplex PCR, and its TCRdb copy is limited to in-frame clones, with some not included. Altogether under 75,000 clones are present, 81% being singletons, with the ten largest covering less than 1.2%. The sequences come from CD4+ or CD8+ T cells sorted from blood, collected in a trial of the OX40 agonist ivuxolimab. Source of these receptors: an adult with an advanced solid tumor such as melanoma, head and neck, liver or kidney cancer.

This chain connects TRBV18 to TRBJ1-2; TRBD1 aligns across 7 bases. CDR3 size: 16 residues. Germline V gene sequence: CDR1 KGHSH, CDR2 LQKENI. V shed 3 bases and J 7 bases; nucleotides not matched to a gene: 14. The CDR3 reads CASSPGQKTLSSGYTF. CDR3 sequence (DNA): TGTGCCAGCTCACCGGGACAGAAGACCTTATCGTCTGGCTACACCTTC.

The chain couples TRBV7-2 to TRBJ1-2, with a tentative D call TRBD1 (6 bases). Germline V gene data show CDR1 as SGHTA and CDR2 as FQGNSA. The CDR3 runs to 13 residues. With 4 bases removed from V and 7 bases from J, the gap between germline ends came to 13 bases. The CDR3 coding sequence is TGTGCCAGCAGCTCCGGGGGGCTAAGTGGCTACACCTTC. This sequence encodes CASSSGGLSGYTF.

J is TRBJ1-2 and V is TRBV14; D ambiguous. Trimming removed 5 bases from V and 5 bases from J, with 9 bases in between. This CDR3 comprises 12 residues. CDR1 is SGHDN and CDR2 is FVKESK in the germline V gene. The CDR3 is CASSNLGYGYTF. The CDR3 bases are TGTGCCAGCAGCAACTTAGGGTATGGCTACACCTTC.

The rearrangement uses TRBV23-1 and TRBJ1-1; a weak D match, TRBD1 (5 bases). TRBV23-1 is known as an ORF, though its function is uncertain. The ends were cut back, 2 bases at V and 1 base at J, with 17 bases in the middle. CDR3 length: 17 amino acids. The CDR3 reads CASSQILTGGGNTEAFF. CDR3 coding DNA: TGCGCCAGCAGTCAAATTCTTACGGGCGGGGGGAACACTGAAGCTTTCTTT.

The chain uses TRBV12-5 and TRBJ1-2, with 7 nucleotides matching TRBD1. V lost 6 bases, J lost 4 bases, and 5 bases stayed unmatched. The CDR3 is 13 residues long. Per germline, CDR1 LGHNT and CDR2 FRNRAP. In DNA, the CDR3 is TGTGCTAGTGGACCGGGACAGTTCTATGGCTACACCTTC. Amino acid sequence: CASGPGQFYGYTF.

This clone has only one observation. This chain links TRBV7-2 with TRBJ1-4; D is uncertain. Germline CDR1 SGHTA, CDR2 FQGNSA. V was trimmed by 1 base and J by 8 bases, leaving 14 bases between them. The CDR3 consists of 15 residues. DNA for the CDR3: TGTGCCAGCAGCTTAGGGCCGGACCTCCTCGAAAAACTGTTTTTT. Protein: CASSLGPDLLEKLFF.

This chain joins TRBV18 and TRBJ2-3, with 7 positions matching TRBD1. This CDR3 region has 16 residues. Germline CDR1 and CDR2: KGHSH and LQKENI. Losses at the gene ends were 0 bases for V and 6 bases for J; bases not matched to a gene: 9. Written as DNA, the CDR3 is TGTGCCAGCTCACCACCGCGACAAGGGGGCCGGGATACGCAGTATTTT. Translating gives CASSPPRQGGRDTQYF. Using reference TRBV18 and TRBJ2-3 for the parts outside the CDR3, the full variable domain is NAGVMQNPRHLVRRRGQEARLRCSPMKGHSHVYWYRQLPEEGLKFMVYLQKENIIDESGMPKERFSAEFPKEGPSILRIQQVVRGDSAAYFCASSPPRQGGRDTQYFGPGTRLTVL.

The V call is TRBV5-1, the J call TRBJ1-1, with D unresolved. CDR3 length: 14 residues. V lost 5 bases and J lost 1, with 12 bases in between. Germline V lookup: CDR1 SGHRS, CDR2 YFSETQ. CDR3 in DNA: TGCGCCAGCAGAGCGGCCGCGGCGAACACTGAAGCTTTCTTT. This codes for CASRAAAANTEAFF. Supplemented by reference TRBV5-1 and TRBJ1-1, the full variable domain reads KAGVTQTPRYLIKTRGQQVTLSCSPISGHRSVSWYQQTPGQGLQFLFEYFSETQRNKGNFPGRFSGRQFSNSRSEMNVSTLELGDSALYLCASRAAAANTEAFFGQGTRLTVV.

J is TRBJ2-7 and V is TRBV5-1; perhaps TRBD2 as D (6 bases). Trimming shortened V by 4 bases and J by 3 bases, and 14 bases separated the two germline ends. The CDR3 is made up of 14 amino acids. Germline-derived CDR1 and CDR2 are SGHRS and YFSETQ. The CDR3 coding sequence is TGCGCCAGCAGCCCGGAGGGTGCGGGCTACGAGCAGTACTTC. Translated: CASSPEGAGYEQYF.

The rearrangement joins TRBV14 to TRBJ2-2, with 7 bases fitting TRBD1. The CDR3 loop spans 14 amino acids. CDR1 and CDR2 from the germline V gene are SGHDN and FVKESK. V was pared by 6 bases and J by 4 bases, with 5 bases of the junction left unmatched. CDR3 coding DNA: TGTGCCAGCAGTAACAGGGGCGGCACCGGGGAGCTGTTTTTT. This sequence encodes CASSNRGGTGELFF.

This sequence joins TRBV6-1 and TRBJ2-6; D unresolved. V lost 7 bases and J lost 0, with 4 bases in between. This CDR3 is built from 13 residues. The germline V gene has CDR1 MNHNS and CDR2 SASEGT. The CDR3 DNA is TGTGCCAGCACCTACTCTGGGGCCAACGTCCTGACTTTC. Its translation is CASTYSGANVLTF.

This clone was recorded only once. A read error may account for a junction end that differs from germline. This chain connects TRBV27 to TRBJ1-6; D is unclear. This CDR3 has 12 residues. Germline loops: CDR1 MNHEY, CDR2 SMNVEV (reference sequence). CDR3 in amino acids: CASSFGNSPLYF. CDR3 DNA: TGTGCCAGCAGTTTCGGAAATTCACCCCTCTACTTT.

The chain combines TRBV7-8 with TRBJ2-7; 12 bases map to TRBD2. The junction had 2 bases not matched to a gene; V was cut back by 0 bases and J by 8 bases. CDR1 and CDR2 from the germline V gene are SGHVS and FQNEAQ. CDR3 size: 14 residues. The CDR3 bases are TGTGCCAGCAGCTTAGCGGGACTAGCGGGCCAGCAGTACTTC. This encodes CASSLAGLAGQQYF. Full variable domain (remainder filled in from reference TRBV7-8 and TRBJ2-7): GAGVSQSPRYKVAKRGQDVALRCDPISGHVSLFWYQQALGQGPEFLTYFQNEAQLDKSGLPSDRFFAERPEGSVSTLKIQRTQQEDSAVYLCASSLAGLAGQQYFGPGTRLTVT.

The table lists this clone with a count of one. The V call is TRBV6-5, the J call TRBJ2-5, with D tentatively TRBD1 or TRBD2 (5 bases each). The CDR3 totals 12 residues. Germline lookup yields CDR1 MNHEY and CDR2 SVGAGI. V was cut by 6 bases and J by 3 bases, with 8 bases left in between. CDR3: CASRGPKETQYF. The CDR3, as DNA: TGTGCCAGCAGGGGACCGAAAGAGACCCAGTACTTC.

The sample holds a few counts of this clone. V usage is TRBV5-1 and J usage is TRBJ2-1; no clear D gene. There are 15 residues in the CDR3. Trimming took off 1 base at V and 0 bases at J, with 8 bases between the two ends. The germline V gene encodes CDR1 SGHRS and CDR2 YFSETQ. CDR3 sequence (DNA): TGCGCCAGCAGCTTGAAGGCGAGCTCCTACAATGAGCAGTTCTTC. This encodes CASSLKASSYNEQFF.

The rearrangement joins TRBV6-1 to TRBJ1-2; tentatively, D is TRBD1 (5 bases). Germline loops: CDR1 MNHNS, CDR2 SASEGT. This CDR3 has 16 residues. The V end lost 4 bases, the J end lost 4 bases, and 19 bases lay between the germline ends. CDR3 sequence: CASSVFRDPASYGYTF. Written as DNA, the CDR3 is TGTGCCAGCAGTGTGTTCCGGGACCCAGCTTCCTATGGCTACACCTTC.

This sequence joins TRBV5-1 and TRBJ2-7; 7 bases line up with TRBD2. Germline V gives CDR1 SGHRS, CDR2 YFSETQ. The CDR3 is 15 residues long. Trimming at V came to 1 base and at J to 5 bases, leaving 9 bases not matched to a gene. The CDR3 region is CASSLTGRGNHEQYF. In nucleotides, the CDR3 is TGCGCCAGCAGCTTGACCGGGCGGGGGAACCACGAGCAGTACTTC.

The chain combines TRBV7-2 with TRBJ2-1; D unclear. There are 15 residues in the CDR3. Trimming cost V 2 bases and J 1 base, with 9 bases left between them. Looked up from germline, CDR1 is SGHTA and CDR2 is FQGNSA. The CDR3 DNA sequence: TGTGCCAGCAGCTTAAGTTACGGATCCTACAATGAGCAGTTCTTC. It encodes CASSLSYGSYNEQFF.

CDR3 region: CASSLVSSGTAVYGYTF. The CDR3 DNA reads as TGTGCCAGCAGCTTAGTATCAAGCGGGACAGCCGTCTATGGCTACACCTTC. The chain links TRBV7-2 to TRBJ1-2; TRBD1 matches at 7 bases. V trimming: 1 base; J trimming: 4 bases; junction bases outside the gene matches: 12. Germline values: CDR1 SGHTA, CDR2 FQGNSA. The CDR3 covers 17 residues.

The chain couples TRBV4-1 to TRBJ1-3; D possibly corresponds to TRBD1 (6 bases). There are 15 residues in the CDR3. The V and J ends lost 1 base and 11 bases respectively, with 18 bases between them. CDR1 and CDR2 from the germline V gene are MGHRA and YSYEKL. CDR3 sequence reads: CASSQVQGSLFPIYF. CDR3 DNA: TGCGCCAGCAGCCAAGTACAGGGTTCCCTTTTTCCCATATATTTT.

V gene TRBV10-3 combines with J gene TRBJ1-6, with D uncertain. Germline V lookup: CDR1 ENHRY, CDR2 SYGVKD. The ends were cut back, 6 bases at V and 0 bases at J, with 9 bases in the middle. The CDR3 runs to 15 residues. CDR3 region: CAISRGSSYNSPLHF. The DNA of the CDR3 is TGTGCCATCAGCCGAGGAAGCTCCTATAATTCACCCCTCCACTTT.

This chain uses TRBV7-8 with TRBJ2-5, with TRBD2 matching over 8 bases. J was trimmed by 0 bases and V by 5 bases; bases with no gene match: 5. From germline, CDR1 is SGHVS and CDR2 FQNEAQ. The CDR3 is made up of 15 amino acids. CDR3 sequence: CASSSSGMYQETQYF. Written as DNA, the CDR3 is TGTGCCAGCAGCAGTAGCGGGATGTACCAAGAGACCCAGTACTTC.

The rearrangement uses TRBV2 and TRBJ2-7, with D possibly TRBD1 on 5 matching bases. Germline V CDR1 and CDR2: SNHLY, FYNNEI. The V and J ends lost 0 bases and 5 bases respectively, with 26 bases between them. This CDR3 region has 19 residues. CDR3 nucleotide sequence: TGTGCCAGCAGTGAAGCGGTCTGGACACACGTCGACACACGAAACGAGCAGTACTTC. Protein sequence: CASSEAVWTHVDTRNEQYF.

The chain is built from TRBV15 and TRBJ1-5; 8 nucleotides match TRBD1. Germline lookup yields CDR1 LNHNV and CDR2 YYDKDF (reference sequence). J was trimmed by 3 bases and V by 4 bases; bases with no gene match: 11. This CDR3 region has 17 residues. The CDR3 loop reads CATSTYQGAQNNQPQHF. CDR3 DNA: TGTGCCACCAGCACCTATCAGGGGGCGCAAAACAATCAGCCCCAGCATTTT.

The chain carries TRBV7-2 and TRBJ2-5, with D perhaps TRBD1 (5 bases). The CDR3 has 14 amino acids. Germline V lookup: CDR1 SGHTA, CDR2 FQGNSA. V lost 3 bases and J 4 bases, leaving 12 bases between the germline ends. The CDR3 reads CASSFIRDRETQYF. The DNA of the CDR3 is TGTGCCAGCAGCTTCATCAGGGATCGAGAGACCCAGTACTTC.